The clone carrying this T cell receptor beta chain has more than one count but fewer than ten. The data are from a study of blood T cell repertoires in COVID-19. Turning to the study itself: Collection of acute and convalescent COVID-19 samples took place in the United States, Italy and Spain.

TCRdb's table, derived via immunoSEQ multiplex PCR, lists solely in-frame clones and lacks some. In the table there are 40,000 to 55,000 clones, more than 90% of which are singletons. The V gene end was trimmed by 6 bases and the J gene end by 14 bases; junction bases not matched to a gene: 11. The CDR3 has 14 residues. The germline CDR1 and CDR2 sequences are MNHEY and SVGAGI. This TCR was recovered from a man aged 50 or older with COVID-19, enrolled during active disease. The rearrangement uses TRBV6-5 and TRBJ1-6; TRBD1 aligns across 9 bases. Sequencing was carried out using peripheral blood. The CDR3 here is CASRPGQGPQALHF. The CDR3 DNA reads TGTGCCAGCAGGCCGGGACAGGGTCCGCAGGCCCTCCACTTT.